This entry lists 22 T cell receptor beta chains sequenced from one sample in a study of OX40 agonist ivuxolimab in advanced cancers. The repertoire was sequenced with immunoSEQ multiplex PCR; TCRdb's copy has only in-frame clones and lacks some. Counted here are roughly 15,000 clones, roughly 80% occurring once; the ten biggest clones make up 40% to 50%. The specimen comprised CD4+ or CD8+ T cells sorted from blood, sampled in a trial of the OX40 agonist ivuxolimab. These receptors originate from an adult with an advanced solid tumor such as melanoma, head and neck, liver or kidney cancer.

CDR3 region: CASSLEIGEWGYTF. Written as DNA, the CDR3 is TGCGCCAGCAGCTTGGAGATAGGGGAGTGGGGCTACACCTTC. This chain uses TRBV5-1 with TRBJ1-2, with a possible D match to TRBD1 (5 bases). The CDR3 length is 14 residues. CDR1 is SGHRS, CDR2 YFSETQ, per germline. V was cut by 0 bases and J by 8 bases, with 14 bases left in between.

This clone ranks as medium-sized. This sequence joins TRBV27 and TRBJ2-7, with D possibly TRBD1 on 5 matching bases. V lost 4 bases to trimming and J lost 4 bases, with 11 bases between them. The germline V gene encodes CDR1 MNHEY and CDR2 SMNVEV (reference sequence). This CDR3 is built from 13 residues. The DNA of the CDR3 is TGTGCCAGCAGTTCAGACAGTGGGTACGAGCAGTACTTC. Amino acid sequence: CASSSDSGYEQYF.

The chain uses TRBV13 and TRBJ2-1; 10 bases are shared with TRBD2. The CDR3 contains 16 residues. V was clipped by 4 bases and J by 2 bases; unmatched bases: 5. From germline, CDR1 is PRHDT and CDR2 FYEKMQ (reference sequence). In DNA form, the CDR3 reads TGTGCCAGCAGCTCTAGCGGGGGTTCGACCTACAATGAGCAGTTCTTC. Protein product: CASSSSGGSTYNEQFF.

V and J are TRBV6-1 and TRBJ2-7; possibly TRBD2 for D (5 bases). Germline assignment: CDR1 MNHNS and CDR2 SASEGT. The CDR3 sequence is 14 residues long. V gave up 9 bases and J gave up 2 bases, with 17 bases separating them. CDR3 nucleotides: TGTGCCAGTGCGACGGCAAGAGGGACCTACGAGCAGTACTTC. Translated: CASATARGTYEQYF.

This clone was found once. This rearrangement joins TRBV19 to TRBJ2-7; 13 positions match TRBD2. The CDR3 sequence is 15 residues long. Germline V lookup: CDR1 LNHDA, CDR2 SQIVND (reference sequence). Losses at the gene ends were 6 bases for V and 2 bases for J; bases not matched to a gene: 4. The CDR3 region has the DNA TGTGCCAGTAGCCCCGGGACTAGCGGGACCTACGAGCAGTACTTC. Translation: CASSPGTSGTYEQYF.

The chain recombines TRBV9 with TRBJ2-3; D may be TRBD2 (5 bases). This CDR3 contains 15 residues. V dropped 2 bases and J dropped 3 bases, with 13 bases sitting between them. Germline assignment: CDR1 SGDLS and CDR2 YYNGEE. For the CDR3, the DNA is TGTGCCAGCAGCGTGTCTGGCGGGCGAACAGATACGCAGTATTTT. This sequence encodes CASSVSGGRTDTQYF.

The V call is TRBV11-3, the J call TRBJ2-1; unclear D gene. CDR1 SGHNT and CDR2 YENEEA come from the germline V gene. CDR3 size: 13 residues. V lost 4 bases and J 8 bases, leaving 12 bases between the germline ends. The CDR3 region has the DNA TGTGCCAGCAGCTCTACTTCAGAGTATGAGCAGTTCTTC. Protein product: CASSSTSEYEQFF.

This chain uses TRBV6-5 with TRBJ1-5; D unresolved. V lost 0 bases and J 4 bases, leaving 7 bases between the germline ends. CDR3 length: 14 residues. Germline-derived CDR1 and CDR2 are MNHEY and SVGAGI. The CDR3 loop reads CASSYSRANQPQHF. CDR3 DNA sequence: TGTGCCAGCAGTTACTCGAGGGCAAATCAGCCCCAGCATTTT.

This clone came up once. For the CDR3, the DNA is TGTGCCTGGAGTGATTTGTCCGAGCAGTTCTTC. Translating it yields CAWSDLSEQFF. The rearrangement uses TRBV30 and TRBJ2-1; D call uncertain. The ends were cut back, 1 base at V and 10 bases at J, with 8 bases in the middle. The CDR3 extends over 11 amino acids. Per germline, CDR1 GTSNPN and CDR2 SVGIG (reference sequence). Drawing the rest from reference TRBV30 and TRBJ2-1, the complete variable domain is SQTIHQWPATLVQPVGSPLSLECTVEGTSNPNLYWYRQAAGRGLQLLFYSVGIGQISSEVPQNLSASRPQDRQFILSSKKLLLSDSGFYLCAWSDLSEQFFGPGTRLTVL.

The rearrangement links TRBV13 to TRBJ2-3; 11 bases align to TRBD2. The germline V gene encodes CDR1 PRHDT and CDR2 FYEKMQ (reference sequence). The CDR3 is made up of 15 amino acids. V lost 2 bases and J lost 7; bases outside the gene matches: 5. The CDR3 reads CASSLRGLAANTQYF. The CDR3 DNA is TGTGCCAGCAGCTTACGGGGACTAGCGGCCAATACGCAGTATTTT.

The chain joins TRBV11-3 to TRBJ2-7, with TRBD2 as a possible D gene (6 bases). The CDR3 spans 13 residues. Germline CDR1 is SGHNT and CDR2 is YENEEA. V was pared by 6 bases and J by 6 bases, with 15 bases between. The CDR3 DNA sequence: TGTGCCAGCAGTTTGGGGCGGGGCGGCGAGCAGTACTTC. Amino acid sequence: CASSLGRGGEQYF.

The chain is built from TRBV28 and TRBJ2-1, with D unclear. Germline V gives CDR1 MDHEN, CDR2 SYDVKM. Trimming removed 4 bases at V and 5 bases at J, with 3 bases between. This CDR3 is built from 11 residues. The CDR3, as DNA: TGTGCCAGCAGTTCTAACAATGAGCAGTTCTTC. It is translated as CASSSNNEQFF.

This clone was seen just once. The chain recombines TRBV27 with TRBJ2-1; 11 bases are a match to TRBD2. In germline, CDR1 is MNHEY, CDR2 SMNVEV (reference sequence). The CDR3 contains 15 residues. V lost 8 bases to trimming and J lost 4 bases; unmatched junction nucleotides: 7. DNA for the CDR3: TGTGCCAGCGGGGCCGGGACTAGCGGATACAATGAGCAGTTCTTC. It specifies CASGAGTSGYNEQFF.

This clone has ten or more counts. The rearrangement uses TRBV7-7 and TRBJ2-3; tentative D call: TRBD2 (6 bases). This CDR3 contains 17 residues. V lost 5 bases, J lost 2 bases, and 20 bases lay in between. Germline V gives CDR1 SSHAT, CDR2 FNYEAQ (reference sequence). The CDR3 sequence is CASSPDSGGANTDTQYF. The CDR3 coding sequence is TGTGCCAGCAGCCCCGACTCGGGCGGGGCCAACACAGATACGCAGTATTTT.

This clone was recorded once. The V and J genes are TRBV6-4 and TRBJ1-2, with D possibly matching TRBD1 (5 bases). V lost 8 bases and J lost 8, with 15 bases in between. The length of the CDR3 is 12 residues. The germline CDR1 and CDR2 sequences are MRHNA and SNTAGT. CDR3 DNA: TGTGCCAGCGGCGACGGGGGTGTCGGCTACACCTTC. Residues: CASGDGGVGYTF.

CDR3: CASSPFGGSTYEQYF. DNA of the CDR3: TGTGCCAGTAGTCCATTTGGGGGGTCCACCTACGAGCAGTACTTC. This rearrangement joins TRBV19 to TRBJ2-7, with D perhaps TRBD2 (6 bases). Germline assignment: CDR1 LNHDA and CDR2 SQIVND (reference sequence). V was shortened by 5 bases and J by 2 bases, with 16 bases between the two germline ends. This CDR3 contains 15 residues.

Remarks on this clone: In the same sample, other DNA sequences code for this CDR3. The V call is TRBV7-3, the J call TRBJ2-7; 11 bases are shared with TRBD1. The V segment lost 8 bases and the J segment 2 bases; nucleotides outside the gene matches: 5. The germline V gene encodes CDR1 SGHTA and CDR2 FQGTGA. This CDR3 has 14 residues. The CDR3 DNA follows: TGTGCCAGCTCTCCGGGACAGGGGGCCTACGAGCAGTACTTC. Protein sequence: CASSPGQGAYEQYF.

Note on this clone: This could be a read error, since a much larger clone is one nucleotide away. Other nucleotide sequences in the sample specify the same CDR3. The V and J genes are TRBV7-3 and TRBJ1-5, with a weak D call TRBD1 (5 bases). The CDR3 covers 15 residues. CDR1 and CDR2 from the germline V gene are SGHTA and FQGTGA. CDR3 coding DNA: TGTGCCAGCAGCTTAAGCAGGGCTCACAATCAACCCCAGCATTTT. Protein product: CASSLSRAHNQPQHF.

This chain uses TRBV28 with TRBJ1-1; 10 positions agree with TRBD1. Germline V CDR1 and CDR2: MDHEN, SYDVKM. Losses at the gene ends were 6 bases for V and 4 bases for J; bases not matched to a gene: 5. The CDR3 length is 14 residues. CDR3 sequence: CASRTGGLLTEAFF. The DNA of the CDR3 is TGTGCCAGCAGGACAGGGGGCCTTCTCACTGAAGCTTTCTTT.

This clone was observed once. The chain uses TRBV19 and TRBJ2-2, with D hard to call. V dropped 8 bases and J dropped 3 bases, with 7 bases sitting between them. The CDR3 is 12 residues long. Germline-derived CDR1 and CDR2 are LNHDA and SQIVND (reference sequence). The CDR3 region has the DNA TGTGCCAGTGATATGGACACCGGGGAGCTGTTTTTT. Protein sequence: CASDMDTGELFF.

V and J are TRBV29-1 and TRBJ1-1; TRBD1 agrees at 7 bases. CDR1 and CDR2 (germline): SQVTM, ANQGSEA. CDR3 length: 14 amino acids. Losses at the gene ends were 3 bases for V and 3 bases for J; bases not matched to a gene: 7. In DNA form, the CDR3 reads TGCAGCGTTGATGCCGGACAGGAGGACACTGAAGCTTTCTTT. It translates to CSVDAGQEDTEAFF.

The rearrangement links TRBV7-2 to TRBJ1-5; D is unclear. Germline V gene lookup returns CDR1 SGHTA and CDR2 FQGNSA. This CDR3 spans 15 amino acids. V gave up 3 bases and J gave up 7 bases, with 16 bases separating them. The CDR3 DNA reads TGTGCCAGCAGCTTGGTCCGGGCAAGAGGACAGCCCCAGCATTTT. It encodes CASSLVRARGQPQHF. The variable domain in full, with the rest retrieved from reference TRBV7-2 and TRBJ1-5, is GAGVSQSPSNKVTEKGKDVELRCDPISGHTALYWYRQSLGQGLEFLIYFQGNSAPDKSGLPSDRFSAERTGGSVSTLTIQRTQQEDSAVYLCASSLVRARGQPQHFGDGTRLSIL.